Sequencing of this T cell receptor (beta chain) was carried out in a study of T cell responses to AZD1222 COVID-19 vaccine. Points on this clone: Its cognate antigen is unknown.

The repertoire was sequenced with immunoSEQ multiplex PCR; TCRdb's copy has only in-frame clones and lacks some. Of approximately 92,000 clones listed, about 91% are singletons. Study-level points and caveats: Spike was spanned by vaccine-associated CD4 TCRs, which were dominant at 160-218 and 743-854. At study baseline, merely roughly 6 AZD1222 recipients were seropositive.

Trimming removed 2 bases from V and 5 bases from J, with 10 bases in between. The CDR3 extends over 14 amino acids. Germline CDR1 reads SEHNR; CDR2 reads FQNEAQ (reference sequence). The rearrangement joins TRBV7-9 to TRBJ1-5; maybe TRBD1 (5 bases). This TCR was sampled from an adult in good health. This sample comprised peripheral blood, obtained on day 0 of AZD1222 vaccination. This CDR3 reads CASSLTGGDQPQHF. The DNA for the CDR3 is TGTGCCAGCAGCTTAACGGGGGGAGATCAGCCCCAGCATTTT.